This T cell receptor (beta chain) appears in the sequencing data of a study of T cell changes during pregnancy in multiple sclerosis. TCRdb's table, derived via immunoSEQ multiplex PCR, lists solely in-frame clones and lacks some. This repertoire shows 49,000 or so clones, 85% to 95% found once; its top ten account for 0.37%. The V gene's germline CDR1 is SGHTA and CDR2 FQGNSA. V lost 5 bases to trimming and J lost 5 bases, with 16 bases between them. This CDR3 spans 14 amino acids. The sequence came from a female donor in good health, enrolled as a control in a pregnancy study. The sample consisted of CD4+ T cells from peripheral blood mononuclear cells, taken in the second trimester of pregnancy. J is TRBJ2-7 and V is TRBV7-2, with D perhaps matching TRBD2 (6 bases). The DNA for the CDR3 is TGTGCCAGCAGCCGAGGTGGAGGGACCAACGAGCAGTACTTC. The encoded protein is CASSRGGGTNEQYF.